The sequence of this T cell receptor beta chain was determined in a study of blood T cell repertoires in COVID-19. Study details: Collection of acute and convalescent COVID-19 samples took place in the United States, Italy and Spain.

With V trimmed by 0 bases and J by 3 bases, 4 bases remained unmatched. The CDR3 totals 16 residues. In germline, CDR1 is SGHNT, CDR2 YENEEA. The repertoire was sequenced with immunoSEQ multiplex PCR; TCRdb's copy has only in-frame clones and lacks some. The sample has 200,000 to 250,000 clones, 82% seen once. Participants were aged about 18 to 90 years, lived in roughly 23 US areas, and enrolled virtually. Self-reported history from a screening survey and questionnaire set each donor's cohort. The study counted Cohort 3 donors as recovered given two negative PCRs, clearance, or symptom resolution. This sequence joins TRBV11-3 and TRBJ2-1, with TRBD1 identical over 8 bases. The TCR was taken from a woman aged 55-69 years who had recovered from COVID-19. Sequencing was performed on PBMCs or T cells enriched from blood (not recorded which). CDR3 region: CASSLDGTGSYNEQFF. In nucleotides, the CDR3 is TGTGCCAGCAGCTTAGATGGGACAGGCAGCTACAATGAGCAGTTCTTC.